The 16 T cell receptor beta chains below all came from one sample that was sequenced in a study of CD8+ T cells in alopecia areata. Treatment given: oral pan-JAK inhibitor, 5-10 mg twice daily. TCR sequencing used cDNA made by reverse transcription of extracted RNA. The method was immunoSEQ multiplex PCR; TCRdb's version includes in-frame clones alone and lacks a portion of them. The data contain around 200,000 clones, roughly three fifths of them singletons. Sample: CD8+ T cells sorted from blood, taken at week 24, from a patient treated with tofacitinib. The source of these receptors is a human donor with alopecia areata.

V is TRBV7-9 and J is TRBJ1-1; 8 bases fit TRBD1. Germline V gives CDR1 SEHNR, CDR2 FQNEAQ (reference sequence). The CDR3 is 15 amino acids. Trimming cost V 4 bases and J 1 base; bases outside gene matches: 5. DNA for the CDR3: TGTGCCAGCAGCTCGCCCGGGACAGGGAACACTGAAGCTTTCTTT. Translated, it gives CASSSPGTGNTEAFF.

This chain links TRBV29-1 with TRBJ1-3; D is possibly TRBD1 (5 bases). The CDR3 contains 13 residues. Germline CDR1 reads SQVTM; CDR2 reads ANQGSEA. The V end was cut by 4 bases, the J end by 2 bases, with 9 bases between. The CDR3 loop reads CSVVTGAGNTIYF. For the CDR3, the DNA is TGCAGCGTTGTCACGGGGGCTGGAAACACCATATATTTT.

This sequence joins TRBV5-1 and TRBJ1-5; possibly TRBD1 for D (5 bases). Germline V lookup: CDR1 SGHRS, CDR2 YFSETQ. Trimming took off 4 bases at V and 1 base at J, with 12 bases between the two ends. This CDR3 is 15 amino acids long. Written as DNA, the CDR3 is TGCGCCAGCAGCCCGGGCGGGGGAAGCAATCAGCCCCAGCATTTT. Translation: CASSPGGGSNQPQHF. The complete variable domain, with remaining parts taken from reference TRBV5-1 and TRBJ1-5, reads KAGVTQTPRYLIKTRGQQVTLSCSPISGHRSVSWYQQTPGQGLQFLFEYFSETQRNKGNFPGRFSGRQFSNSRSEMNVSTLELGDSALYLCASSPGGGSNQPQHFGDGTRLSIL.

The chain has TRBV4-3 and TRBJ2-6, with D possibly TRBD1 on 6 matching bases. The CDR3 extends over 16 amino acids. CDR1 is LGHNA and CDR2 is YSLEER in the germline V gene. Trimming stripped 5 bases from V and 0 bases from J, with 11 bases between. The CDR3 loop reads CASSSGVHSGANVLTF. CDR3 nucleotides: TGCGCCAGCAGCTCAGGGGTCCACTCTGGGGCCAACGTCCTGACTTTC.

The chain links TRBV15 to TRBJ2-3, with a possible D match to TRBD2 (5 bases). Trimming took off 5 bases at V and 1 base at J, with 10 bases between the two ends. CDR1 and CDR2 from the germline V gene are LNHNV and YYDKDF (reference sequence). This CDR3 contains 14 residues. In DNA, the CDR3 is TGTGCCACCAGCGGGTCGAGGGGCACAGATACGCAGTATTTT. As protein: CATSGSRGTDTQYF.

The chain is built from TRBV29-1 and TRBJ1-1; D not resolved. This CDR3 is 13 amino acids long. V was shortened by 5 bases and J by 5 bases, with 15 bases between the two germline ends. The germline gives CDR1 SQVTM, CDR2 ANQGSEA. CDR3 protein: CSVFWVGQTEAFF. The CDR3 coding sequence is TGCAGCGTTTTTTGGGTGGGTCAAACTGAAGCTTTCTTT.

CDR3 DNA sequence: TGTGCCAGCAGTTTACGAGGAGGCTTATTGGGCTACACCTTC. Translating gives CASSLRGGLLGYTF. The V call is TRBV27, the J call TRBJ1-2; unclear D gene. Germline-derived CDR1 and CDR2 are MNHEY and SMNVEV (reference sequence). CDR3 length: 14 amino acids. V was cut by 2 bases and J by 8 bases, with 15 bases left in between.

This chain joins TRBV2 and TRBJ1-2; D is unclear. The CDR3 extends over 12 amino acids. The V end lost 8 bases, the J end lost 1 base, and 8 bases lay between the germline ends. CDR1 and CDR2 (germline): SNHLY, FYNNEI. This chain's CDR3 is CASLSHNYGYTF. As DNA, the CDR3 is TGTGCCAGCCTATCCCATAACTATGGCTACACCTTC. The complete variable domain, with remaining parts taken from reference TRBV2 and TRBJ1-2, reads EPEVTQTPSHQVTQMGQEVILRCVPISNHLYFYWYRQILGQKVEFLVSFYNNEISEKSEIFDDQFSVERPDGSNFTLKIRSTKLEDSAMYFCASLSHNYGYTFGSGTRLTVV.

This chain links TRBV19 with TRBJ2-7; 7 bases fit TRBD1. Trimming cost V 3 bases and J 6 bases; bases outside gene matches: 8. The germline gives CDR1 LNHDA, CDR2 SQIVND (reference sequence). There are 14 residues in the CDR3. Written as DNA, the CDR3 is TGTGCCAGTAGTATTTTTATAAGGGACAGCGAGCAGTACTTC. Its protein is CASSIFIRDSEQYF.

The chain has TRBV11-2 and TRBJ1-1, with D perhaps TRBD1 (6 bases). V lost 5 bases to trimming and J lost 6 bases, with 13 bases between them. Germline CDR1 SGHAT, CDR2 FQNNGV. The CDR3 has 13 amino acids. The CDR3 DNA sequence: TGTGCCAGCAGCCAGGGGATCGGGCCTGAAGCTTTCTTT. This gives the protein CASSQGIGPEAFF.

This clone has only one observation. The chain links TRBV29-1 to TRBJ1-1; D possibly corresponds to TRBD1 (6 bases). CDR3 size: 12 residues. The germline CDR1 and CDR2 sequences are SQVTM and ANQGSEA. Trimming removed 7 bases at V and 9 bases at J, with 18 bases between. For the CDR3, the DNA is TGCAGCGCCCTGACAGGATTGGAGCAAGCTTTCTTT. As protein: CSALTGLEQAFF.

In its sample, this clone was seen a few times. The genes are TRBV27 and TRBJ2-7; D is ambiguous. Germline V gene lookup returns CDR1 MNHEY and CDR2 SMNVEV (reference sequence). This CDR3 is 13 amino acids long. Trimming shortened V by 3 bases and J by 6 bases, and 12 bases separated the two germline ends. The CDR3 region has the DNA TGTGCCAGCAGTTTTACCCCCGGTATCGAGCAGTACTTC. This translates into CASSFTPGIEQYF.

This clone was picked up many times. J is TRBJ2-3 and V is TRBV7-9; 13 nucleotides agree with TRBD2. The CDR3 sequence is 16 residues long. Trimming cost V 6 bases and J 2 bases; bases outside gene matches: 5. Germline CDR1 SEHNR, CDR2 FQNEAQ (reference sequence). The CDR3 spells CASRGTSGIYTDTQYF. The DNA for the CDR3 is TGTGCCAGCAGGGGGACTAGCGGGATTTACACAGATACGCAGTATTTT.

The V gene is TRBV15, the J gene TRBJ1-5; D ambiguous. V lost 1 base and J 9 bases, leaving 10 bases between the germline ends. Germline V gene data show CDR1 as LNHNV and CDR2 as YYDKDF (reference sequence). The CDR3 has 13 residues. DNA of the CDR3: TGTGCCACCAGCAGAGGAGGGAGGCGGCCCCAGCATTTT. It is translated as CATSRGGRRPQHF. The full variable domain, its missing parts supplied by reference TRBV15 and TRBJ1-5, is DAMVIQNPRYQVTQFGKPVTLSCSQTLNHNVMYWYQQKSSQAPKLLFHYYDKDFNNEADTPDNFQSRRPNTSFCFLDIRSPGLGDTAMYLCATSRGGRRPQHFGDGTRLSIL.

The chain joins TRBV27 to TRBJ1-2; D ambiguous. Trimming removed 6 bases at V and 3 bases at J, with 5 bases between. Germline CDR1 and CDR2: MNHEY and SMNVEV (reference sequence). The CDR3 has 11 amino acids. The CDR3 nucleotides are TGTGCCAGCAGATCAGACTATGGCTACACCTTC. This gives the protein CASRSDYGYTF.

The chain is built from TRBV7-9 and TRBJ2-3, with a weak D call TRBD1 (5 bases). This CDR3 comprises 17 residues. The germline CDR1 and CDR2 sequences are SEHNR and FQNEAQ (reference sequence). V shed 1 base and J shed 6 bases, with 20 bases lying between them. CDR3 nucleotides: TGTGCCAGCAGCTTAGAAGTAATAGGGGCAAGACGGGATACGCAGTATTTT. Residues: CASSLEVIGARRDTQYF. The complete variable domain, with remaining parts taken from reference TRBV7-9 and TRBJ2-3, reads DTGVSQNPRHKITKRGQNVTFRCDPISEHNRLYWYRQTLGQGPEFLTYFQNEAQLEKSRLLSDRFSAERPKGSFSTLEIQRTEQGDSAMYLCASSLEVIGARRDTQYFGPGTRLTVL.